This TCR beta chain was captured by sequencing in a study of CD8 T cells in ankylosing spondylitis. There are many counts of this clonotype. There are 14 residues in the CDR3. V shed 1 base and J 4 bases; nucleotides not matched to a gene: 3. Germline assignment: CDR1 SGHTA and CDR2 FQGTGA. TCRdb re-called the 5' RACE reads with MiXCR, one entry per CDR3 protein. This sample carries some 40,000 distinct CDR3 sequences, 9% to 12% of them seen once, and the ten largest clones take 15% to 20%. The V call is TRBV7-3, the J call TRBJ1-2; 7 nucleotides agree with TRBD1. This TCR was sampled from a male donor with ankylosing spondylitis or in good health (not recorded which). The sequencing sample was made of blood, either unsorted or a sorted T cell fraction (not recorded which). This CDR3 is CASSLMAGGYGYTF. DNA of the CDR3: TGTGCCAGCAGCTTAATGGCAGGGGGCTATGGCTACACCTTC.